Listed below are T cell receptor beta chains from one sample, sequenced in a study of blood T cell repertoires in COVID-19. Sequencing was performed with immunoSEQ multiplex PCR; in TCRdb, only in-frame clones are kept and a portion is missing. The table includes 70,000 to 95,000 clones, around 89% detected once. The sequenced sample consisted of peripheral blood. The receptors originated from a woman over 75 with active COVID-19. CDR3s include the opening cysteine and the closing phenylalanine or tryptophan. A D gene is named only where the DNA matches it firmly. Some rows mark clone size as missing; the rest say once, few, many or name a class of expanded clone.

clone_size d_call j_call v_call cdr3_nt cdr3_aa
- - TRBJ2-7 TRBV23-1 TGCGCCAGCAGTCCTTATATTGACATCTTTCGGTACGAGCAGTACTTC CASSPYIDIFRYEQYF
- TRBD2 TRBJ2-1 TRBV5-1 TGCGCCAGCAGCTCGACTAGCGGGAGCAGGGGTGGAAATGAGCAGTTCTTC CASSSTSGSRGGNEQFF
- - TRBJ1-3 TRBV18 TGTGCCAGCTCACCACAATCGACACGGGGTACTGGAAACACCATATATTTT CASSPQSTRGTGNTIYF
- TRBD2 TRBJ2-3 TRBV5-1 TGCGCCAGCAGCTCGGAGACTAGCGTCACAGATACGCAGTATTTT CASSSETSVTDTQYF
- TRBD2 TRBJ2-5 TRBV9 TGTGCCAGCAGCGCATTGGGGACTAGCGGGACCCAGTACTTC CASSALGTSGTQYF
few TRBD2 TRBJ2-7 TRBV5-3 TGTGCCAGAAGCTCGGAGCGGGGCTACGAGCAGTACTTC CARSSERGYEQYF
- TRBD2 TRBJ2-1 TRBV4-2 TGTGCCAGCAGCCCCCCGGGGGATAGCGGGCACGGGGAGCAGTTCTTC CASSPPGDSGHGEQFF
- TRBD2 TRBJ2-1 TRBV5-1 TGCGCCAGCAGCTTGGTACCGACTAGCGGAGGTTACAATGAGCAGTTCTTC CASSLVPTSGGYNEQFF
- TRBD2 TRBJ2-7 TRBV4-1 TGCGCCAGCAGCCTACGGGGGCCTAGCGGGGACGAGCAGTACTTC CASSLRGPSGDEQYF
- TRBD1 TRBJ1-1 TRBV2 TGTGCCAGCAGAATTACAGGGGGCGCTGAAGCTTTCTTT CASRITGGAEAFF
- - TRBJ2-5 TRBV18 TGTGCCAGCTCACCCAGCGACTTGGTGGCCCAGTACTTC CASSPSDLVAQYF
- - TRBJ2-7 TRBV6-5 TGTGCCAGCAGTTACTCGGGGCAGTCCTACGAGCAGTACTTC CASSYSGQSYEQYF
- TRBD2 TRBJ2-3 TRBV5-4 TGTGCCAGCAGCTCCCTAGCGGCCTCTAGCACAGATACGCAGTATTTT CASSSLAASSTDTQYF
- TRBD2 TRBJ2-1 TRBV7-3 TGTGCCAGCAGCCCCCAGCGGGGGAATGAGCAGTTCTTC CASSPQRGNEQFF
few - TRBJ1-5 TRBV7-6 TGTGCCAGCAGCTTAAGAGAGGGAAATCAGCCCCAGCATTTT CASSLREGNQPQHF
few TRBD1 TRBJ2-2 TRBV19 TGTGCCAGTAGTATCGACAGGGCCGGGGAGCTGTTTTTT CASSIDRAGELFF
- TRBD2 TRBJ2-7 TRBV18 TGTGCCAGCTCAGGGGGGAGGGTCTCCTACGAGCAGTACTTC CASSGGRVSYEQYF
once - TRBJ2-5 TRBV20-1 TGCAGTGCTCCGGGGGAAGAGACCCAGTACTTC CSAPGEETQYF
- - TRBJ1-1 TRBV18 TGTGCCAGCTCACCCGTCGGGGGGAACACTGAAGCTTTCTTT CASSPVGGNTEAFF
- TRBD2 TRBJ2-1 TRBV6-2/TRBV6-3 TGTGCCAGCAGTTACGGGGGGGGGCGGCTAGCGGGAGGCTCCTACAATGAGCAGTTCTTC CASSYGGGRLAGGSYNEQFF
- - TRBJ2-6 TRBV28 TGTGCCAGCAGTTTCAGCGCGGAGGCCAACGTCCTGACTTTC CASSFSAEANVLTF
- - TRBJ2-7 TRBV7-8 TGTGCCAGCAGCTTAGTACCAGGCCACGAGCAGTACTTC CASSLVPGHEQYF
few - TRBJ2-7 TRBV7-7 TGTGCTAGCAGCTCCCCCAGACGGGTGACCCACGAGGGGTACTTC CASSSPRRVTHEGYF
- - TRBJ2-5 TRBV4-3 TGCGCCAGCAGCCAAGATTTGGACAGCCAAGAGACCCAGTACTTC CASSQDLDSQETQYF
- TRBD1 TRBJ2-7 TRBV10-3 TGTGCCATCAGTGAGTTCGGACAGGGGGCCTACGAGCAGTACTTC CAISEFGQGAYEQYF
- TRBD2 TRBJ2-1 TRBV19 TGTGCCAGTAATGTGGCTAGCGGGAACAATGAGCAGTTCTTC CASNVASGNNEQFF
once TRBD1 TRBJ2-3 TRBV11-2 TGTGCCAGCAGCTTCCGGGACAGGGAGTTTAAAGATACGCAGTATTTT CASSFRDREFKDTQYF
- TRBD1 TRBJ1-2 TRBV6-6 TGTGCCAGCAGCCCGGGACAGCATGGCTACACCTTC CASSPGQHGYTF
- - TRBJ1-5 TRBV5-6 TGTGCCAGCAGCTACAGGGTGGGTCAGCCCCAGCATTTT CASSYRVGQPQHF
- - TRBJ2-7 TRBV10-3 TGTGCCATCAGTGAATCGGGGGTGATATGGGAGCAGTACTTC CAISESGVIWEQYF
once TRBD1 TRBJ2-7 TRBV5-1 TGCGCCAGCAGCCCAGGGGGAAGAACTATTGGCGAGCAGTACTTC CASSPGGRTIGEQYF
- TRBD1 TRBJ1-2 TRBV5-1 TGCGCCAGCAGCTTCGGGACAGGGAACTATGGCTACACCTTC CASSFGTGNYGYTF
- - TRBJ1-1 TRBV6-6 TGTGCCAGCATCCGACAAATGGGGAGGAACACTGAAGCTTTCTTT CASIRQMGRNTEAFF
- TRBD2 TRBJ2-3 TRBV6-2/TRBV6-3 TGTGCCAGCAGTTGGGCTCGAGGGAGGGCCTCAGATACGCAGTATTTT CASSWARGRASDTQYF
few - TRBJ1-1 TRBV27 TGTGCCAGCAGTTTATCAGGACAGACTCTGAGGACTGAAGCTTTCTTT CASSLSGQTLRTEAFF
- TRBD1 TRBJ1-2 TRBV28 TGTGCCAGCAGCCCACCGGGACAGCGGAATGGCTACACCTTC CASSPPGQRNGYTF
- - TRBJ2-2 TRBV12-5 TGTGCTAGTGGTAGCCGCGGTACGAACACCGGGGAGCTGTTTTTT CASGSRGTNTGELFF
- TRBD1 TRBJ1-4 TRBV29-1 TGCAGCGTTGAAGATCTGGGACAGTCGAGTGAAAAACTGTTTTTT CSVEDLGQSSEKLFF
- - TRBJ1-4 TRBV29-1 TGCAGCGTTGCGGAAGAGGCGGGAGAAAAACTGTTTTTT CSVAEEAGEKLFF
- TRBD2 TRBJ2-7 TRBV3-1/TRBV3-2 TGTGCCAGCAGCCAAGCGGGAGGCCTTGACGAGCAGTACTTC CASSQAGGLDEQYF
- TRBD2 TRBJ2-5 TRBV7-2 TGTGCCAGCAGCTTCCTCGGGGGGAGAGAGACCCAGTACTTC CASSFLGGRETQYF
- - TRBJ2-2 TRBV7-2 TGTGCCAGCAGCCCTAGAGCGCCGGGCGGGGAGCTGTTTTTT CASSPRAPGGELFF